This T cell receptor (beta chain) was observed in a study of PD-1 blockade in classical Hodgkin lymphoma. Germline V lookup: CDR1 GTSNPN, CDR2 SVGIG (reference sequence). V was cut by 1 base and J by 2 bases, with 9 bases left in between. The CDR3 contains 13 residues. Sequencing was performed with immunoSEQ multiplex PCR; in TCRdb, only in-frame clones are kept and a portion is missing. The sample holds about 30,000 clones, under 85% seen once. Relapse was seen in all patients after autologous stem cell transplantation, and brentuximab vedotin exposure was variable. Study-wide results and limits: Undefined causes, possibly disease activity or prior therapy, underlie the repertoire differences. According to reports, newly diagnosed patients had lower baseline TCR diversity than healthy donors, and relapsed/refractory patients had lower baseline TCR diversity still.

A note on this clone: Antigen: not known.

This TCR came from a human donor with classical Hodgkin lymphoma. The sequences come from peripheral blood mononuclear cells (PBMCs), collected before the second cycle of nivolumab. V is TRBV30 and J is TRBJ2-7; weak D call: TRBD2 (7 bases). CDR3 coding DNA: TGTGCCTGGAGTGAAGGGGGGGCCTACGAGCAGTACTTC. Protein: CAWSEGGAYEQYF.